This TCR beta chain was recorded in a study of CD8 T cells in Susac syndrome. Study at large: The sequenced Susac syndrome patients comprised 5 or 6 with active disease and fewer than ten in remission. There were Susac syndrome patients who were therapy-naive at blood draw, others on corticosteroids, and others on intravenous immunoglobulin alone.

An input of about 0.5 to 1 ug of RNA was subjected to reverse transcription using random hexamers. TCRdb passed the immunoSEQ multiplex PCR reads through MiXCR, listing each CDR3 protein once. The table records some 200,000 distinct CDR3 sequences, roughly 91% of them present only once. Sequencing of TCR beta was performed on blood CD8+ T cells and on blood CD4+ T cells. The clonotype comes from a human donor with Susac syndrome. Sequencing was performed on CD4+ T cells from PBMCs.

The CDR3 DNA reads as TGTGCCAGCAGGCCCTGGAGTTCCGGGACTAGCGGGATGAATGAGCAGTTCTTC. Amino acids: CASRPWSSGTSGMNEQFF. The V gene is TRBV7-2, the J gene TRBJ2-1, with TRBD2 matching 13 bases. The CDR3 contains 18 residues. V gave up 6 bases and J gave up 7 bases; unmatched junction bases: 15. The V gene's germline CDR1 is SGHTA and CDR2 FQGNSA. Using reference TRBV7-2 and TRBJ2-1 for the parts outside the CDR3, the full variable domain is GAGVSQSPSNKVTEKGKDVELRCDPISGHTALYWYRQSLGQGLEFLIYFQGNSAPDKSGLPSDRFSAERTGGSVSTLTIQRTQQEDSAVYLCASRPWSSGTSGMNEQFFGPGTRLTVL.